The table lists the clone carrying this T cell receptor beta chain with many counts. No antigen is known for it. These data originate in a study of T-cell memory formation after mild COVID-19. Study as a whole: TCR clustering was largely donor specific.

TCRalpha and TCRbeta libraries used 5'RACE with constant-segment primers and UMIs. TCRdb analysed the 5' RACE reads with MiXCR anew, one entry per CDR3 protein. The sample includes about 57,000 distinct CDR3 sequences, more than 9% of them seen just once. Germline V gene data show CDR1 as SGHTA and CDR2 as FQGTGA. This CDR3 has 15 amino acids. Trimming pared 5 bases from V and 4 bases from J, leaving 16 bases between. Overall study results and limits: Cross-reactive memory seemingly joined, as some responding clones were found in pre-infection memory. Second-wave clones reaching peak frequency on day 37 lacked confirmed SARS-CoV-2 specificity.

The chain carries TRBV7-3 and TRBJ2-3; D is possibly TRBD1 or TRBD2 (5 bases each). The sequence came from a man younger than 35 who had mild COVID-19 (a few samples of this study predate the infection). Cell type and time point are not known. Specimen: PBMCs or a T cell subset sorted from them (not recorded which). The CDR3 DNA reads TGTGCCAGCAGCGGAACAGCTTCGGGACCAGATACGCAGTATTTT. It specifies CASSGTASGPDTQYF.